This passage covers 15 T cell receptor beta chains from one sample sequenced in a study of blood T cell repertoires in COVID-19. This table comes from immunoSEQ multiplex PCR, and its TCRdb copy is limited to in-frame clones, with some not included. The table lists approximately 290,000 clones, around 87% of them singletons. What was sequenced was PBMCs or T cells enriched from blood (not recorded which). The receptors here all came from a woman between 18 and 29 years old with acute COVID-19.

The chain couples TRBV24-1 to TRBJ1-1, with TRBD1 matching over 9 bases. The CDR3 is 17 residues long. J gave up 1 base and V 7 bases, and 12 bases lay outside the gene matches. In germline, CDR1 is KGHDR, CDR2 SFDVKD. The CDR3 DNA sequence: TGTGCCACCAGAAAAGCACCCGACAGGGGGGAGAACACTGAAGCTTTCTTT. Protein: CATRKAPDRGENTEAFF.

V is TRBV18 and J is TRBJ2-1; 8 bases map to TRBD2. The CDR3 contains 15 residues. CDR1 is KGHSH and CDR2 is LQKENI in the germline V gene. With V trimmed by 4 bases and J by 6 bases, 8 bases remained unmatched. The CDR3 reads CASSLQASGGNEQFF. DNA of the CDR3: TGTGCCAGCTCACTCCAGGCGAGCGGGGGCAATGAGCAGTTCTTC.

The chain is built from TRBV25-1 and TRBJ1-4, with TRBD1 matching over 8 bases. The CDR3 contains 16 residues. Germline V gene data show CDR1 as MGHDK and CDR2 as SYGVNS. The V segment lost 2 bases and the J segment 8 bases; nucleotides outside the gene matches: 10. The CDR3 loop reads CASSEARTGRVEKLFF. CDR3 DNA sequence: TGTGCCAGCAGTGAAGCCAGGACAGGGAGAGTGGAAAAACTGTTTTTT.

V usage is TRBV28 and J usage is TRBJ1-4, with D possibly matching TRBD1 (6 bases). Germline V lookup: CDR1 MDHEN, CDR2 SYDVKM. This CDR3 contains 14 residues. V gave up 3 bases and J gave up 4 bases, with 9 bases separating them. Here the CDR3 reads CASSFDRINEKLFF. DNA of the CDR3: TGTGCCAGCAGTTTCGACAGGATTAATGAAAAACTGTTTTTT.

The DNA of the CDR3 is TGTGCCAGCAGCCCCCAGGACATCTCTCCCGAGCAGTACTTC. It specifies CASSPQDISPEQYF. The chain is built from TRBV11-2 and TRBJ2-7, with TRBD1 as a possible D gene (5 bases). The V gene's germline CDR1 is SGHAT and CDR2 FQNNGV. Trimming removed 5 bases at V and 6 bases at J, with 17 bases between. This CDR3 has 14 residues.

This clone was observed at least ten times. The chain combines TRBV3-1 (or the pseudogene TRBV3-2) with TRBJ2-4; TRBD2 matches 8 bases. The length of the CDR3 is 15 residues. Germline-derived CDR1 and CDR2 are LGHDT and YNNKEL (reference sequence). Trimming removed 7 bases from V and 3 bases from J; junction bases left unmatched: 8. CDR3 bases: TGTGCCAGCACCTCTCGGGGGGGAGTCAAAAACATTCAGTACTTC. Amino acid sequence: CASTSRGGVKNIQYF.

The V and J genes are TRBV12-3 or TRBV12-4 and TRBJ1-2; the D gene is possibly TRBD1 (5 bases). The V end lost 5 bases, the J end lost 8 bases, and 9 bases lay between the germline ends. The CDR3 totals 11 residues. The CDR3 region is CASSSRGGYTF. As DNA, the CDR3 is TGTGCCAGCAGTAGTAGGGGAGGCTACACCTTC.

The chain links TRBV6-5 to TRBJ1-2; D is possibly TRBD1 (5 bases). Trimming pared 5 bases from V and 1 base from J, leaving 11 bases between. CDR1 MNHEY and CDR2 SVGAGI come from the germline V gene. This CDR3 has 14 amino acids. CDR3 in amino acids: CASSRDSFNYGYTF. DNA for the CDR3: TGTGCCAGCAGTCGAGACAGTTTTAACTATGGCTACACCTTC.

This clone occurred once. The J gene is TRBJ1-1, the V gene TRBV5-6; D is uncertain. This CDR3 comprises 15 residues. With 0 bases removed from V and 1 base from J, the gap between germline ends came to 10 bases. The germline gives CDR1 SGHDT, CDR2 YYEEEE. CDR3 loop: CASSLAEEGNTEAFF. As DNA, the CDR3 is TGTGCCAGCAGCTTGGCCGAGGAGGGGAACACTGAAGCTTTCTTT. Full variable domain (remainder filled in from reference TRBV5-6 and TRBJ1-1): DAGVTQSPTHLIKTRGQQVTLRCSPKSGHDTVSWYQQALGQGPQFIFQYYEEEERQRGNFPDRFSGHQFPNYSSELNVNALLLGDSALYLCASSLAEEGNTEAFFGQGTRLTVV.

CDR3: CASSRDTWREGDEQFF. CDR3 in DNA: TGCGCCAGCAGCCGGGATACGTGGCGGGAGGGGGACGAGCAGTTCTTC. V usage is TRBV4-1 and J usage is TRBJ2-1, with 9 bases that match TRBD2. The junction had 14 bases not matched to a gene; V was cut back by 4 bases and J by 10 bases. The CDR3 covers 16 residues. CDR1 is MGHRA, CDR2 YSYEKL, per germline.

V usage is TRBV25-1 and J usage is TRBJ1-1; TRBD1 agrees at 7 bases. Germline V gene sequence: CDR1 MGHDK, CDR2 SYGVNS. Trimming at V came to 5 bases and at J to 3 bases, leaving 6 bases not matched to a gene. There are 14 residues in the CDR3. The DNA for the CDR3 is TGTGCCAGCAGTATGTGGCAGGGGGACACTGAAGCTTTCTTT. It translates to CASSMWQGDTEAFF.

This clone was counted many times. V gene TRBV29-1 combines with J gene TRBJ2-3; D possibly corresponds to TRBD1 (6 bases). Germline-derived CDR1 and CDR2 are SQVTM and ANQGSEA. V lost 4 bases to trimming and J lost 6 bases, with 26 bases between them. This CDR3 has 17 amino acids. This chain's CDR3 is CSVVGWKGHRRSDTQYF. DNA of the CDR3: TGCAGCGTTGTGGGTTGGAAGGGACATAGGAGGTCGGATACGCAGTATTTT.

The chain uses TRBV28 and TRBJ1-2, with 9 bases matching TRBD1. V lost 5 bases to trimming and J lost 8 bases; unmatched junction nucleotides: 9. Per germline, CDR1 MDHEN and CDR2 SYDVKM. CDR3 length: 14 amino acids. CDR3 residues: CASSQQGARSGYTF. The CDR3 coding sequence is TGTGCCAGCAGTCAACAGGGGGCGAGAAGCGGCTACACCTTC.

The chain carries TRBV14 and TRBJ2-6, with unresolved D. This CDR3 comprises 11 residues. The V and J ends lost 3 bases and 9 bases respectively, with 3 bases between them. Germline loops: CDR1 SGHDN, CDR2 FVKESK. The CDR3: CASSHGNVLTF. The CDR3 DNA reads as TGTGCCAGCAGCCACGGCAACGTCCTGACTTTC.

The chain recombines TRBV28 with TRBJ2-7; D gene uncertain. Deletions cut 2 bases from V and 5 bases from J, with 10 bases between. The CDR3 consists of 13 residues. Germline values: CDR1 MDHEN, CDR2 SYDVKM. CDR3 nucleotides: TGTGCCAGCAGTTTAGACTCTTGGAACGAGCAGTACTTC. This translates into CASSLDSWNEQYF.